A selection of T cell receptor beta chains follows, all from one sample in a study of blood T cell repertoires in COVID-19. TCRdb's copy holds only in-frame clones and misses some; the assay was immunoSEQ multiplex PCR. The sample records 350,000 to 400,000 clones, 80% to 95% being singletons. The specimen sequenced was PBMCs or T cells enriched from blood (not recorded which). Receptor source: a woman between 40 and 55 years old who had been exposed to COVID-19. Each CDR3 is given with its conserved first and last residue. A D gene is named only where the DNA matches it firmly. Rows give clone size only sometimes, using once, few, many, or a class for an expanded clone.

j_call	clone_size	v_call	d_call	cdr3_nt	cdr3_aa
TRBJ2-7	-	TRBV5-4	-	TGTGCCAGCAGCTTGACCCTAGGCGAGCAGTACTTC	CASSLTLGEQYF
TRBJ1-5	few	TRBV3-1/TRBV3-2	-	TGTGCCAGCAGCAAAGTTCACGGGGAGGATCAGCCCCAGCATTTT	CASSKVHGEDQPQHF
TRBJ2-6	-	TRBV24-1	TRBD1	TGTGCCACCAGTGACCCGTTACAGGGGGGCGGGGCCAACGTCCTGACTTTC	CATSDPLQGGGANVLTF
TRBJ1-2	-	TRBV5-1	-	TGCGCCAGCAGCTCAACCCAAATCCAGGGAACGTATGGCTACACCTTC	CASSSTQIQGTYGYTF
TRBJ1-3	-	TRBV5-1	-	TGCGCCAGCAGCCCCGGGACCGGGACATATGGAAACACCATATATTTT	CASSPGTGTYGNTIYF
TRBJ1-4	-	TRBV30	-	TGTGCCTGGAGTGTATTTGGGACACACGATGAAAAACTGTTTTTT	CAWSVFGTHDEKLFF
TRBJ1-4	-	TRBV15	TRBD1	TGTGCCACCAGCACACAACCGGGACAGGGGCGCCTCAAACTGTTTTTT	CATSTQPGQGRLKLFF
TRBJ2-3	-	TRBV24-1	TRBD2	TGTGCCACCAGTGGGGGGGGTTCGACGGCTCGTATGGATACGCAGTATTTT	CATSGGGSTARMDTQYF
TRBJ2-1	-	TRBV18	TRBD2	TGTGCCAGCTCACCATCCCGCGTAGCGGGGGGACATAGTGAGCAGTTCTTC	CASSPSRVAGGHSEQFF
TRBJ2-5	once	TRBV5-1	-	TGCGCCAGCAGCTACGGACAGTTTAACCAAGAGACCCAGTACTTC	CASSYGQFNQETQYF
TRBJ1-4	-	TRBV10-1	-	TGCGCCAGCAGTGACAGAACAGGCAACGAAAAACTGTTTTTT	CASSDRTGNEKLFF
TRBJ1-3	-	TRBV5-1	-	TGCGCCAGCAGCGCGCGACAGCTGAGCTCTGGAAACACCATATATTTT	CASSARQLSSGNTIYF
TRBJ2-7	-	TRBV5-1	-	TGCGCCAGCAGCTTGGATAAGTCCGCTTGGCACGAGCAGTACTTC	CASSLDKSAWHEQYF
TRBJ2-3	once	TRBV2	-	TGTGCCTGCCGGGTAGTAACAGATACGCAGTATTTT	CACRVVTDTQYF
TRBJ1-5	once	TRBV2	TRBD1	TGTGCCAGCAGTCCTAAGATCAAATTGACAGGGTGGATAGGCAATCAGCCCCAGCATTTT	CASSPKIKLTGWIGNQPQHF
TRBJ2-1	few	TRBV14	-	TGTGCCAGCAGCCAGAAACTCGGGGGGCCAAGGGAGCAGTTCTTC	CASSQKLGGPREQFF
TRBJ2-7	-	TRBV27	-	TGTGCCAGCAGGGACAGGACTAAATACGAGCAGTACTTC	CASRDRTKYEQYF
TRBJ1-2	-	TRBV18	TRBD1	TGTGCCAGCCACCCGGGACAGGGTATCTATGGCTACACCTTC	CASHPGQGIYGYTF
TRBJ2-1	-	TRBV6-6	TRBD2	TGTGCCAGCAGCCGTCCGGGGACTAGCGCCAATGAGCAGTTCTTC	CASSRPGTSANEQFF
TRBJ1-3	-	TRBV2	-	TGTGCCAGCAGCGATGCTAGATCTGGAAACACCATATATTTT	CASSDARSGNTIYF
TRBJ2-5	-	TRBV2	TRBD2	TGTGCCCGCCGGAGGACTAGCGCCCAAGAGACCCAGTACTTC	CARRRTSAQETQYF
TRBJ1-2	few	TRBV5-4	-	TGTGCCAGCACCTTTCAGGGGACAAATGGCTACACCTTC	CASTFQGTNGYTF
TRBJ1-5	-	TRBV19	TRBD1	TGTGCCAGTAGGGGACAGGGGTTTAATCAGCCCCAGCATTTT	CASRGQGFNQPQHF
TRBJ2-3	-	TRBV7-6	-	TGTGCCAGCAGCTTAGCGGGGGGGCCTTCCGGGAATACGCAGTATTTT	CASSLAGGPSGNTQYF
TRBJ2-2	-	TRBV3-1/TRBV3-2	-	TGTGCCAGCAGCCCTCCTATGGGAGGATCCGGGGAGCTGTTTTTT	CASSPPMGGSGELFF
TRBJ1-1	-	TRBV20-1	-	TGCAGTGCTAGTACAGGGAGGGGCAACACTGAAGCTTTCTTT	CSASTGRGNTEAFF
TRBJ1-3	-	TRBV5-6	-	TGTGCCAGCAGCCCGTTGTGGCAGGGGTCGGGAAACACCATATATTTT	CASSPLWQGSGNTIYF
TRBJ2-1	-	TRBV7-2	TRBD1	TGTGCCAGCAGCTTAGGGGACAGACAATCCCAGTTCTTC	CASSLGDRQSQFF
TRBJ1-1	-	TRBV7-3	TRBD1	TGTGCCAGCAGCTTATGGGGCCCCTCAGGGGGCACTGAAGCTTTCTTT	CASSLWGPSGGTEAFF
TRBJ1-2	-	TRBV2	-	TGTGCCAGACCGGGAGCTAACTATGGCTACACCTTC	CARPGANYGYTF
TRBJ2-1	-	TRBV10-3	TRBD2	TGTGCCATCAGTGAGTCTTCTGTCCCAACTAGCGGGAGAGGTAATGAGCAGTTCTTC	CAISESSVPTSGRGNEQFF
TRBJ1-2	-	TRBV7-9	-	TGTGCCAGCAGCTTAGCGCAGGGAACTGACTATGGCTACACCTTC	CASSLAQGTDYGYTF
TRBJ2-1	-	TRBV19	-	TGTGCCAGTAGCGACGCCGGGAGATCCTACAATGAGCAGTTCTTC	CASSDAGRSYNEQFF
TRBJ2-1	-	TRBV3-1/TRBV3-2	TRBD2	TGTGCCAGCAGTAGGACTAGCGGGGTCTCCTACAATGAGCAGTTCTTC	CASSRTSGVSYNEQFF
TRBJ2-3	-	TRBV6-5	-	TGTGCCAGCAGTTACTCGATTATGGGAGTAGATACGCAGTATTTT	CASSYSIMGVDTQYF
TRBJ2-2	-	TRBV7-8	-	TGTGCCAGCAGCTTAGTTCAGAGGGCCACCGGGGAGCTGTTTTTT	CASSLVQRATGELFF
TRBJ2-3	-	TRBV18	TRBD2	TGTGCCAGCTCACTAACCGGTGCGGGAGGGACAGATACGCAGTATTTT	CASSLTGAGGTDTQYF